The clone carrying this TCR beta chain was counted many times. The antigen remains unidentified. The cDNA was synthesized by means of template-switch 5'RACE, which was carried out with 10-nucleotide random UMIs. MiXCR, run by TCRdb on the 5' RACE reads, gives a single entry per CDR3 protein. Altogether tens of thousands of distinct CDR3 sequences are present, approximately 4.4% being singletons, with the ten largest covering roughly 9%. There were 850,000 to 1,000,000 CD4+ or CD8+ T cells used in the sorted libraries. CDR1 and CDR2 (germline): SGHTA, FQGTGA. The V segment lost 2 bases and the J segment 6 bases; nucleotides outside the gene matches: 4. CDR3 length equals 14 residues. The data were taken from a study of neurological immune-mediated disorders. Study-level points and caveats: No CDR3 amino acid sequences recurred among expanded clones across subjects, suggesting private repertoires in all groups.

The receptor comes from a man in his late teens or twenties in good health. Sequencing was carried out using CD4+ T cells from blood. This chain uses TRBV7-3 with TRBJ1-1; TRBD1 agrees at 9 bases. The CDR3 region is CASSLAGQGAEAFF. The CDR3 nucleotides are TGTGCCAGCAGCTTAGCGGGACAGGGCGCTGAAGCTTTCTTT.